These 14 T cell receptor beta chains were all obtained from the same sample, sequenced in a study of Ad26.COV2.S vaccination and SARS-CoV-2 variants. Clones were sequenced by immunoSEQ multiplex PCR, and TCRdb holds only the in-frame ones, with some missing. The repertoire holds 380,000 or so clones, with around 90% as singletons. Treatment given: approximately 18 received Ad26.COV2.S at low or high dose, single or two shots; roughly 5 received placebo; per-sample allocation not given. Day 63 after the first vaccine or placebo injection was the time point for sampling. The material was peripheral blood, obtained in a trial of Ad26.COV2.S vaccine versus placebo. The receptors here all came from a person aged 18-60 years who received the Ad26.COV2.S COVID-19 vaccine or a placebo.

This clone was recorded a few times. The chain links TRBV5-5 to TRBJ2-7, with D perhaps assigned TRBD1 or TRBD2 (5 bases each). This CDR3 has 14 amino acids. V lost 2 bases and J lost 2, with 11 bases in between. CDR1 is SGHKS, CDR2 YYEKEE, per germline (reference sequence). CDR3 protein: CASSLGQGAYEQYF. CDR3 nucleotide sequence: TGTGCCAGCAGCTTAGGGCAGGGAGCCTACGAGCAGTACTTC.

The chain joins TRBV7-2 to TRBJ2-1; TRBD1 agrees at 9 bases. Germline-derived CDR1 and CDR2 are SGHTA and FQGNSA. The V gene end was trimmed by 2 bases and the J gene end by 4 bases; junction bases not matched to a gene: 6. This CDR3 is built from 16 residues. CDR3 sequence reads: CASSLPAGTGYNEQFF. In DNA form, the CDR3 reads TGTGCCAGCAGCTTACCCGCCGGGACAGGGTACAATGAGCAGTTCTTC. Together with reference TRBV7-2 and TRBJ2-1, the CDR3 gives the full variable domain: GAGVSQSPSNKVTEKGKDVELRCDPISGHTALYWYRQSLGQGLEFLIYFQGNSAPDKSGLPSDRFSAERTGGSVSTLTIQRTQQEDSAVYLCASSLPAGTGYNEQFFGPGTRLTVL.

A word on this clone: Other DNA sequences in the sample encode the same CDR3. The chain uses TRBV7-3 and TRBJ2-7; D is possibly TRBD1 (5 bases). The CDR3 spans 14 residues. V lost 2 bases to trimming and J lost 2 bases, with 10 bases between them. Germline V gives CDR1 SGHTA, CDR2 FQGTGA. The DNA for the CDR3 is TGTGCCAGCAGCTTAGGCCAGGGCGCCTACGAGCAGTACTTC. Protein product: CASSLGQGAYEQYF.

The rearrangement uses TRBV7-9 and TRBJ2-3; 12 bases map to TRBD2. Germline-derived CDR1 and CDR2 are SEHNR and FQNEAQ (reference sequence). The CDR3 loop spans 16 amino acids. With 4 bases clipped from V and 0 bases from J, the junction kept 2 bases outside the gene matches. The CDR3 DNA reads TGTGCCAGCAGCTCCACTAGCGGGGGGAGCACAGATACGCAGTATTTT. Its translation is CASSSTSGGSTDTQYF. Supplemented by reference TRBV7-9 and TRBJ2-3, the full variable domain reads DTGVSQNPRHKITKRGQNVTFRCDPISEHNRLYWYRQTLGQGPEFLTYFQNEAQLEKSRLLSDRFSAERPKGSFSTLEIQRTEQGDSAMYLCASSSTSGGSTDTQYFGPGTRLTVL.

The chain couples TRBV28 to TRBJ2-4; D remains unclear. Germline V gene lookup returns CDR1 MDHEN and CDR2 SYDVKM. Trimming pared 4 bases from V and 7 bases from J, leaving 8 bases between. This CDR3 has 12 residues. The CDR3 nucleotides read TGTGCCAGCAGTTCCCCGACCAACATTCAGTACTTC. It is translated as CASSSPTNIQYF.

The V and J genes are TRBV5-6 and TRBJ2-5; tentatively, D is TRBD1 or TRBD2 (5 bases each). The germline gives CDR1 SGHDT, CDR2 YYEEEE. The CDR3 is 15 amino acids. The germline V and J ends were trimmed by 2 bases and 1 base, with 12 bases remaining between them. The CDR3 sequence: CASSLVFGAQETQYF. The CDR3 DNA is TGTGCCAGCAGCTTAGTATTCGGGGCCCAAGAGACCCAGTACTTC.

The genes are TRBV4-2 and TRBJ1-1; D may be TRBD1 (5 bases). CDR3 size: 16 residues. Germline lookup yields CDR1 LGHNA and CDR2 YNFKEQ. Trimming shortened V by 0 bases and J by 1 base, and 12 bases separated the two germline ends. The CDR3 loop is CASSQDPGRRNTEAFF. The CDR3 DNA sequence: TGTGCCAGCAGCCAAGATCCAGGGCGGCGGAACACTGAAGCTTTCTTT.

This clone showed up just a few times. The chain joins TRBV3-1 (or the pseudogene TRBV3-2) to TRBJ1-1; D is uncertain. The CDR3 consists of 14 residues. The V end lost 2 bases, the J end lost 1 base, and 8 bases lay between the germline ends. The germline CDR1 and CDR2 sequences are LGHDT and YNNKEL (reference sequence). In DNA form, the CDR3 reads TGTGCCAGCAGCCAATTCTCAAGGAACACTGAAGCTTTCTTT. It codes for CASSQFSRNTEAFF.

The chain is built from TRBV11-2 and TRBJ1-2, with 8 bases that match TRBD1. Germline loops: CDR1 SGHAT, CDR2 FQNNGV. The CDR3 extends over 16 amino acids. The trim removed 5 bases at V and 2 bases at J, leaving 10 bases unmatched. The CDR3 protein is CASSLTRTGSNYGYTF. The DNA of the CDR3 is TGTGCCAGCAGCCTCACTCGGACAGGGTCAAACTATGGCTACACCTTC.

Details on this clone: The same CDR3 arises from other DNA sequences in this sample as well. The chain combines TRBV15 with TRBJ2-7, with TRBD2 matching over 9 bases. The CDR3 consists of 15 residues. Losses at the gene ends were 0 bases for V and 4 bases for J; bases not matched to a gene: 4. Germline CDR1 reads LNHNV; CDR2 reads YYDKDF (reference sequence). The chain's CDR3 is CATSRDSSGTYEQYF. For the CDR3, the DNA is TGTGCCACCAGCAGAGATTCTAGCGGGACGTACGAGCAGTACTTC. Together with reference TRBV15 and TRBJ2-7, the CDR3 gives the full variable domain: DAMVIQNPRYQVTQFGKPVTLSCSQTLNHNVMYWYQQKSSQAPKLLFHYYDKDFNNEADTPDNFQSRRPNTSFCFLDIRSPGLGDTAMYLCATSRDSSGTYEQYFGPGTRLTVT.

The gene calls are TRBV7-2 and TRBJ2-5; 8 nucleotides line up with TRBD2. J lost 5 bases, V lost 5 bases, and 7 bases had no gene match. The CDR3 consists of 14 residues. CDR1 is SGHTA, CDR2 FQGNSA, per germline. The CDR3 loop reads CASSAGTRGETQYF. The DNA for the CDR3 is TGTGCCAGCAGCGCCGGGACTAGGGGTGAGACCCAGTACTTC. The complete variable domain, with remaining parts taken from reference TRBV7-2 and TRBJ2-5, reads GAGVSQSPSNKVTEKGKDVELRCDPISGHTALYWYRQSLGQGLEFLIYFQGNSAPDKSGLPSDRFSAERTGGSVSTLTIQRTQQEDSAVYLCASSAGTRGETQYFGPGTRLLVL.

V and J are TRBV27 and TRBJ2-3, with D possibly being TRBD2 (6 bases). Trimming pared 5 bases from V and 1 base from J, leaving 13 bases between. The germline V gene encodes CDR1 MNHEY and CDR2 SMNVEV (reference sequence). The CDR3 has 15 residues. CDR3 nucleotide sequence: TGTGCCAGCAGTCTAAGGGCTAGCGGCACAGATACGCAGTATTTT. Translating gives CASSLRASGTDTQYF.

The V gene is TRBV28, the J gene TRBJ2-7; D unresolved. The CDR3 has 10 amino acids. The V gene's germline CDR1 is MDHEN and CDR2 SYDVKM. Trimming shortened V by 10 bases and J by 7 bases, and 11 bases separated the two germline ends. The CDR3 is CATQVGEQYF. DNA for the CDR3: TGTGCCACCCAGGTGGGGGAGCAGTACTTC.

V usage is TRBV6-5 and J usage is TRBJ1-2; D ambiguous. The CDR3 sequence is 13 residues long. The ends were cut back, 0 bases at V and 4 bases at J, with 6 bases in the middle. Per germline, CDR1 MNHEY and CDR2 SVGAGI. The CDR3 DNA follows: TGTGCCAGCAGTTACTCACGGGGCTATGGCTACACCTTC. As protein: CASSYSRGYGYTF.